A selection of T cell receptor beta chains follows, all from one sample in a study of blood T cell repertoires in COVID-19. Sequenced by immunoSEQ multiplex PCR; TCRdb stores in-frame clones only, minus some. The table records roughly 200,000 clones, 89% of them present only once. Sequenced: peripheral blood. The receptors originated from a man in his forties or fifties with acute or convalescent COVID-19. Both conserved end residues are part of each CDR3. Fields, in order: J gene, V gene, D gene, clone size, CDR3 DNA, CDR3 protein. D genes are given only for firm matches. Clone size is stated in some rows and not others, as once, few, many or a class when expanded.

J: TRBJ1-5
V: TRBV7-2
D: -
size: -
DNA: TGTGCCAGCAGCTTAGAGTGGGCGGGGCACCAGCCCCAGCATTTT
CDR3: CASSLEWAGHQPQHF

J: TRBJ1-4
V: TRBV5-1
D: TRBD1
size: -
DNA: TGCGCCAGCAGCAGAGGACAGGGGGCTGAAAAACTGTTTTTT
CDR3: CASSRGQGAEKLFF

J: TRBJ2-7
V: TRBV5-1
D: TRBD1
size: -
DNA: TGCGCCAGCAGCTTTGACAGGGCCAACGAGCAGTACTTC
CDR3: CASSFDRANEQYF

J: TRBJ2-5
V: TRBV7-9
D: TRBD2
size: -
DNA: TGTGCCAGCAGCCCCGGGACTAGCGGGGAGACCCAGTACTTC
CDR3: CASSPGTSGETQYF

J: TRBJ1-2
V: TRBV7-9
D: TRBD1
size: -
DNA: TGTGCCAGCAGCTTAACGGACTTACAGGGGGGAGGAGGCTACACCTTC
CDR3: CASSLTDLQGGGGYTF

J: TRBJ1-1
V: TRBV29-1
D: TRBD1
size: -
DNA: TGCAGCGTTCGAGGGGGCGCTTCCTGGATCTCTGAAGCTTTCTTT
CDR3: CSVRGGASWISEAFF

J: TRBJ2-5
V: TRBV9
D: -
size: -
DNA: TGTGCCAGCAGCGTAGATCCAGGGCAGGGCGAGACCCAGTACTTC
CDR3: CASSVDPGQGETQYF

J: TRBJ2-7
V: TRBV3-1/TRBV3-2
D: -
size: -
DNA: TGTGCCAGCAGCCAAGTAGCCCGGGAGCAGTACTTC
CDR3: CASSQVAREQYF

J: TRBJ2-7
V: TRBV4-1
D: TRBD1
size: -
DNA: TGCGCCAGCAGCCAAAGTTCAGGGGGCGAAACCTACGAGCAGTACTTC
CDR3: CASSQSSGGETYEQYF

J: TRBJ2-7
V: TRBV6-7
D: -
size: once
DNA: TGTGCCAGCAGTTACTTTTTCACCCAGGTTTCCTACGAGCAGTACTTC
CDR3: CASSYFFTQVSYEQYF

J: TRBJ2-3
V: TRBV11-2
D: -
size: -
DNA: TGTGCCAGCAGCTTAGTGTGGGGCAGGGGATTCGGAACAGATACGCAGTATTTT
CDR3: CASSLVWGRGFGTDTQYF

J: TRBJ1-5
V: TRBV3-1/TRBV3-2
D: -
size: -
DNA: TGTGCCAGCAGCCAAGGCCTGACAGGTGGGTCAGGCCAGCCCCAGCATTTT
CDR3: CASSQGLTGGSGQPQHF

J: TRBJ1-2
V: TRBV28
D: -
size: -
DNA: TGTGCCAGCAGTTTTAAGTCCAGGGTTACTGGCTACACCTTC
CDR3: CASSFKSRVTGYTF

J: TRBJ1-1
V: TRBV6-2/TRBV6-3
D: -
size: -
DNA: TGTGCCAGCAGTTACGACACATACACTGAAGCTTTCTTT
CDR3: CASSYDTYTEAFF

J: TRBJ2-3
V: TRBV7-9
D: -
size: -
DNA: TGTGCCAGCAGCTCACAGGGTTTCACAGATACGCAGTATTTT
CDR3: CASSSQGFTDTQYF

J: TRBJ2-3
V: TRBV10-3
D: TRBD1
size: -
DNA: TGTGCCATCAGTGAGTGGACAGGGGGCATAGGGGATACGCAGTATTTT
CDR3: CAISEWTGGIGDTQYF

J: TRBJ2-1
V: TRBV28
D: -
size: -
DNA: TGTGCCAGCAGTCCCCGAGGGCCGGGCAATGAGCAGTTCTTC
CDR3: CASSPRGPGNEQFF